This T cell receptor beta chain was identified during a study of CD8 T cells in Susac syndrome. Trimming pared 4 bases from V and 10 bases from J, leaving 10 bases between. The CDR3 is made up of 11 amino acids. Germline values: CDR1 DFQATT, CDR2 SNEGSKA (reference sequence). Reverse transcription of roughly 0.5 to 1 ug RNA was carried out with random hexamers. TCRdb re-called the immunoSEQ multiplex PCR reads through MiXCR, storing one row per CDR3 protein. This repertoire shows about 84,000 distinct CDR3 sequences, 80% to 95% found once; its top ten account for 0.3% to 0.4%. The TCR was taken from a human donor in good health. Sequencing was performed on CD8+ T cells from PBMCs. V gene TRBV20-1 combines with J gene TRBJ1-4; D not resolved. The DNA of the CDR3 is TGCAGTGCTACACGGGCTAGAAAACTGTTTTTT. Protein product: CSATRARKLFF.